A selection of T cell receptor delta chains follows, all from one sample in a study of gamma-delta T cells after stem cell transplantation. TCRdb fed the RT-PCR reads to CATT. The sample contains approximately 3,200 delta-chain clones, around a fifth of which appear only once. Sequencing was done on a sample of gamma-delta T cells. The source of these receptors is a human donor. It is not recorded whose cells these are; they may come from a transplant donor. CDR3s include the opening cysteine and the closing phenylalanine or tryptophan. The D gene is left open where the match is weak. Where a row states a size, it is once, few, many or the class of an expanded clone; other rows omit it.

d_call,v_call,clone_size,j_call,cdr3_nt,cdr3_aa
.,TRDV2,medium-sized,TRDJ3,TGTGCCTGTGACACCGCGGGAAGCTCCTGGGACACCCGACAGATGTTTTTC,CACDTAGSSWDTRQMFF
TRDD3,TRDV2,medium-sized,TRDJ1,TGTGCCTGTGACACGTTAAAAAAGGACTGGGGGATACCCGATAAACTCATCTTT,CACDTLKKDWGIPDKLIF
TRDD3,TRDV2,medium-sized,TRDJ1,TGTGCCTGTGACACTCTTAATGGGGGATACGCCTCCGATAAACTCATCTTT,CACDTLNGGYASDKLIF
TRDD3,TRAV29/DV5,medium-sized,TRDJ1,TGTGCAGCAAGCCCCTCTACTCCCGGGGGATCTCACACCGATAAACTCATCTTT,CAASPSTPGGSHTDKLIF
TRDD3,TRDV2,medium-sized,TRDJ3,TGTGCCTGTGACACCGCCGGGTTACACCCAGGTACTGGGGGATACGCCGTCTCCTGGGACACCCGACAGATGTTTTTC,CACDTAGLHPGTGGYAVSWDTRQMFF
.,TRDV2,large,TRDJ1,TGTGCCTGTGACACCCTGGAGAACACCGATAAACTCATCTTT,CACDTLENTDKLIF
TRDD3,TRDV2,medium-sized,TRDJ1,TGTGCCTGTGACACCATTGGCCACTGGGGGAAAACCGATAAACTCATCTTT,CACDTIGHWGKTDKLIF
.,TRDV2,large,TRDJ1,TGTGCCTGTGACGACCTGACGGAGTACACCGATAAACTCATCTTT,CACDDLTEYTDKLIF
TRDD3,TRDV2,medium-sized,TRDJ4,TGTGCCTGTGACACGATTACAACCTCCACCCTTACTGGGGGATACGAGCCCCTGATCTTT,CACDTITTSTLTGGYEPLIF
.,TRDV1,few,TRDJ1,TGTGCTCTTGGGGTTCCCGGAGGCCCCCTACGGCCGCTCGGGGTTAAGTCGGTCGATAAACTCATCTTT,CALGVPGGPLRPLGVKSVDKLIF
.,TRDV3,many,TRDJ1,TGTGCCTTTGCCTTCCTACCTAACTGGGGGACCCGGGAGACGACCGATAAACTCATCTTT,CAFAFLPNWGTRETTDKLIF
.,TRDV1,many,TRDJ1,TGTGCTCTTGGGGACCAACCCCTTTCACCGTACACCGATAAACTCATCTTT,CALGDQPLSPYTDKLIF
TRDD3,TRDV2,medium-sized,TRDJ1,TGTGCCTGTGACACCGTATCAGTGGGGGATACGCGGGGACCCAGTGACGATAAACTCATCTTT,CACDTVSVGDTRGPSDDKLIF
.,TRDV2,large,TRDJ1,TGTGCCTGTGACACCGTCGGGGAACTGTACACCGATAAACTCATCTTT,CACDTVGELYTDKLIF
TRDD2,TRDV2,large,TRDJ1,TGTGCCTGTGACCCCCTACTTCCTACGTGGGGTGGGCACACCGATAAACTCATCTTT,CACDPLLPTWGGHTDKLIF
TRDD3,TRDV1,many,TRDJ1,TGTGCTCTTGGGGACGGAAGCCCTTTAGTTCTGGGGGGATACACCGATAAACTCATCTTT,CALGDGSPLVLGGYTDKLIF
TRDD3,TRDV2,medium-sized,TRDJ1,TGTGCCTGTGACAGGGTGGTACTGGGGGATACCCCGTACACCGATAAACTCATCTTT,CACDRVVLGDTPYTDKLIF
TRDD3,TRDV1,medium-sized,TRDJ1,TGTGCTCTTGGGGAAGCATGGGGGAGGGATCCTCTTCTGGGTTCGCCCGATAAACTCATCTTT,CALGEAWGRDPLLGSPDKLIF
TRDD2,TRDV1,few,TRDJ1,TGTGCTCTTGGGGACCACTCTTCCTTCCTACGTCCCCCTCTGTCCCCCGGGGCCATATACACCGATAAACTCATCTTT,CALGDHSSFLRPPLSPGAIYTDKLIF
.,TRDV2,.,TRDJ1,TGTGCCTGTGACACCATCGGCCCAACCAGCGATAAACTCATCTTT,CACDTIGPTSDKLIF
TRDD3,TRDV1,few,TRDJ1,TGTGCTCTTGGGGAAACGCCAACGAGGGGACTGTCTTCCCTCTCGAGGGTACTGGGGGATACGAGGGGACACACCGATAAACTCATCTTT,CALGETPTRGLSSLSRVLGDTRGHTDKLIF
TRDD3,TRDV2,many,TRDJ3,TGTGCCTGTGACACCGCGGCGAGATCTGGGGGAATGCCCTGGGACACCCGACAGATGTTTTTC,CACDTAARSGGMPWDTRQMFF
.,TRDV2,.,TRDJ1,TGTGCCTGTGACACTCTTTCCTACCACGCGAGACAGAAGGTACTGGGGGTCCCTTCCACCGATAAACTCATCTTT,CACDTLSYHARQKVLGVPSTDKLIF
TRDD3,TRDV1,many,TRDJ1,TGTGCTCTTGGGGTCTCGAAAGGGCGGCAGCCGGGGGATTGTGAGTACACCGATAAACTCATCTTT,CALGVSKGRQPGDCEYTDKLIF
TRDD3,TRDV2,medium-sized,TRDJ1,TGTGCCTGTGACCTACTACTGGGGGCCACATCAGACACCGATAAACTCATCTTT,CACDLLLGATSDTDKLIF
.,TRDV1,many,TRDJ1,TGTGCTCTTGGGAGCGCTTGGGGTTCCCCGCGGTACACCGATAAACTCATCTTT,CALGSAWGSPRYTDKLIF
TRDD3,TRDV2,medium-sized,TRDJ1,TGTGCCTGTGACGCCAGAACACTGGGGGATACGGGTACCGATAAACTCATCTTT,CACDARTLGDTGTDKLIF
TRDD3,TRDV2,few,TRDJ3,TGTGCCTGTGGCATTGTACTGGGGGATACGCATCAATCCTGGGACACCCGACAGATGTTTTTC,CACGIVLGDTHQSWDTRQMFF
TRDD3,TRDV2,medium-sized,TRDJ1,TGTGCCTGTGACACTCTGAGTGCTGGGGGAGAGCAGTACACCGATAAACTCATCTTT,CACDTLSAGGEQYTDKLIF
TRDD3,TRDV2,medium-sized,TRDJ1,TGTGCCTGTGACAGACTGGGGGACACCGATAAACTCATCTTT,CACDRLGDTDKLIF
.,TRAV29/DV5,few,TRDJ1,TGTGCAGCAACCGACCCACCTTCCTCCCGTACTGGGGGCTCCCAGGGGGTGGTAAAACTCATCTTT,CAATDPPSSRTGGSQGVVKLIF
TRDD3,TRDV3,.,TRDJ1,TGTGCCTTTAATCTTGGTGGGGGATTATCACACACCGATAAACTCATCTTT,CAFNLGGGLSHTDKLIF
TRDD3,TRDV1,.,TRDJ1,TGTGCTCTTGGGGACTTTCCTACGAACATACCTATACTGGGGGATACGCGTGTGGACACCGATAAACTCATCTTT,CALGDFPTNIPILGDTRVDTDKLIF
.,TRDV1,.,TRDJ1,TGTGCTCTTGGGGAAGGCTCCCCTTCCTACGTAAACAAGGTACTGGGGGACTGGTACACCGATAAACTCATCTTT,CALGEGSPSYVNKVLGDWYTDKLIF
TRDD3,TRDV1,medium-sized,TRDJ1,TGTGCTCTTGGGGGTATTGGGATACCTCACGATAAACTCATCTTT,CALGGIGIPHDKLIF
.,TRDV2,.,TRDJ1,TGTGCCTGTGACGACGTGGGGGGGGGGTATAAACTCATCTTT,CACDDVGGGYKLIF
TRDD2,TRDV2,medium-sized,TRDJ1,TGTGCCTGTGATCCCCTTCCTACGTTCATCCCCAACACCGATAAACTCATCTTT,CACDPLPTFIPNTDKLIF
TRDD3,TRDV2,medium-sized,TRDJ1,TGTGCCTGTGACACCGTAAGTGGGGGATACGACAGGCGTAAACTCATCTTT,CACDTVSGGYDRRKLIF
.,TRAV29/DV5,medium-sized,TRDJ1,TGTGCAGCAACGCAAAATTCCTACCGGTGGGGGATCTCCCAGTACACCGATAAACTCATCTTT,CAATQNSYRWGISQYTDKLIF